This passage covers 14 T cell receptor beta chains from one sample sequenced in a study of blood T cell repertoires in COVID-19. Profiled with immunoSEQ multiplex PCR; TCRdb holds only in-frame clones, not every one. The sample carries 150,000 to 200,000 clones, 70% to 90% recorded once. The sequenced sample consisted of peripheral blood. These receptor sequences come from a man in his 70s with active or convalescent COVID-19.

V usage is TRBV5-6 and J usage is TRBJ1-2, with D perhaps TRBD1 (5 bases). V lost 5 bases to trimming and J lost 8 bases, with 16 bases between them. CDR1 SGHDT and CDR2 YYEEEE come from the germline V gene. CDR3 length equals 13 residues. The CDR3 DNA follows: TGTGCCAGCAGTTCCGGTGGGGCTAACGGCTACACCTTC. It specifies CASSSGGANGYTF.

This clone was recorded once. The V and J genes are TRBV28 and TRBJ1-4; TRBD1 is a possible D gene (5 bases). CDR1 and CDR2 (germline): MDHEN, SYDVKM. The CDR3 runs to 12 residues. Trimming stripped 8 bases from V and 6 bases from J, with 10 bases between. CDR3 nucleotides: TGTGCCAGCGGGGGGTGGGATGAAAAACTGTTTTTT. Its translation: CASGGWDEKLFF. Based on the CDR3 plus reference TRBV28 and TRBJ1-4, the full variable domain is DVKVTQSSRYLVKRTGEKVFLECVQDMDHENMFWYRQDPGLGLRLIYFSYDVKMKEKGDIPEGYSVSREKKERFSLILESASTNQTSMYLCASGGWDEKLFFGSGTQLSVL.

The rearrangement links TRBV27 to TRBJ1-1; unclear D gene. The V gene lost 8 bases and the J gene lost 2 bases, with 15 bases spanning the gap. Germline CDR1 and CDR2: MNHEY and SMNVEV (reference sequence). This CDR3 contains 14 residues. CDR3 DNA: TGTGCCAGCTACGGGTTTTCTCTAAACACTGAAGCTTTCTTT. It yields the protein CASYGFSLNTEAFF.

This clone was observed once. The chain combines TRBV20-1 with TRBJ2-7, with D possibly TRBD2 on 6 matching bases. Germline V gives CDR1 DFQATT, CDR2 SNEGSKA (reference sequence). The length of the CDR3 is 16 residues. The ends were cut back, 3 bases at V and 3 bases at J, with 21 bases in the middle. CDR3 region: CSASRGLGSAGYEQYF. CDR3 nucleotides: TGCAGTGCTAGTAGGGGACTTGGCTCGGCGGGCTACGAGCAGTACTTC.

The chain couples TRBV7-2 to TRBJ1-3; D is unresolved. The V end was cut by 3 bases, the J end by 0 bases, with 12 bases between. The CDR3 is 16 amino acids. Germline values: CDR1 SGHTA, CDR2 FQGNSA. Here the CDR3 reads CASSFQRGNSGNTIYF. CDR3 DNA: TGTGCCAGCAGCTTTCAGCGCGGCAACTCTGGAAACACCATATATTTT.

The rearrangement uses TRBV21-1 and TRBJ2-5; the listed D gene, TRBD1, was not tested against the DNA. TRBV21-1 is a known pseudogene. The CDR3 loop spans 14 amino acids. The CDR3, as DNA: TGTGCCAGCAGCAAAGACAGGGGTGGGGAGACCCAGTACTTC. It encodes CASSKDRGGETQYF.

The gene calls are TRBV27 and TRBJ1-1, with a tentative D call TRBD1 (5 bases). Germline loops: CDR1 MNHEY, CDR2 SMNVEV (reference sequence). Trimming cost V 5 bases and J 6 bases, with 19 bases left between them. This CDR3 has 15 residues. The CDR3 is CASSPRTTKHAEAFF. CDR3 nucleotides: TGTGCCAGCAGTCCGCGGACAACCAAACACGCTGAAGCTTTCTTT.

This clone was recorded only once. The V gene is TRBV4-1, the J gene TRBJ2-1, with 8 bases fitting TRBD2. V gave up 0 bases and J gave up 0 bases; unmatched junction bases: 10. The CDR3 contains 19 residues. The germline gives CDR1 MGHRA, CDR2 YSYEKL. The CDR3 coding sequence is TGCGCCAGCAGCCAAGACTCCCATCCGGGACTAGGCTCCTACAATGAGCAGTTCTTC. It codes for CASSQDSHPGLGSYNEQFF.

V gene TRBV7-9 combines with J gene TRBJ2-1; D remains unclear. Trimming took off 10 bases at V and 7 bases at J, with 17 bases between the two ends. Looked up from germline, CDR1 is SEHNR and CDR2 is FQNEAQ (reference sequence). This CDR3 region has 13 residues. The CDR3 reads CATSPLGRNEQFF. The CDR3 nucleotides are TGTGCCACCTCTCCCCTAGGTAGGAATGAGCAGTTCTTC.

The gene calls are TRBV28 and TRBJ2-3; D is ambiguous. CDR1 MDHEN and CDR2 SYDVKM come from the germline V gene. Trimming cost V 6 bases and J 7 bases, with 11 bases left between them. The CDR3 is 12 residues long. The DNA of the CDR3 is TGTGCCAGCAGCCATGCGCCGTATACGCAGTATTTT. Protein: CASSHAPYTQYF.

The V and J genes are TRBV28 and TRBJ1-1, with D unclear. Germline assignment: CDR1 MDHEN and CDR2 SYDVKM. CDR3 size: 12 residues. V was pared by 5 bases and J by 10 bases, with 14 bases between. The CDR3 DNA follows: TGTGCCAGCAGTACGCCGGTGGGCCGAGCTTTCTTT. It translates to CASSTPVGRAFF.

This clone was detected only a few times. J is TRBJ1-1 and V is TRBV4-3, with 8 bases matching TRBD1. V lost 3 bases, J lost 2 bases, and 11 bases stayed unmatched. Germline CDR1 and CDR2: LGHNA and YSLEER. The CDR3 is 17 amino acids. CDR3: CASSQTPSGGTNTEAFF. The CDR3 region has the DNA TGCGCCAGCAGCCAGACTCCCTCAGGGGGCACAAACACTGAAGCTTTCTTT.

The V gene is TRBV20-1, the J gene TRBJ2-7; the D is unclear. The CDR3 contains 11 residues. V lost 6 bases, J lost 3 bases, and 9 bases lay in between. Germline CDR1 is DFQATT and CDR2 is SNEGSKA (reference sequence). CDR3 DNA: TGCAGTGCCAACCAGAACTACGAGCAGTACTTC. It encodes CSANQNYEQYF.

The V call is TRBV3-1 (or the pseudogene TRBV3-2), the J call TRBJ1-1; no definite D call. This CDR3 has 13 amino acids. Trimming took 1 base from V and 7 from J, leaving 10 bases between them. Per the germline V gene, CDR1 is LGHDT and CDR2 is YNNKEL (reference sequence). CDR3: CASSQGVLREAFF. CDR3 sequence (DNA): TGTGCCAGCAGCCAAGGAGTCCTGCGTGAAGCTTTCTTT.